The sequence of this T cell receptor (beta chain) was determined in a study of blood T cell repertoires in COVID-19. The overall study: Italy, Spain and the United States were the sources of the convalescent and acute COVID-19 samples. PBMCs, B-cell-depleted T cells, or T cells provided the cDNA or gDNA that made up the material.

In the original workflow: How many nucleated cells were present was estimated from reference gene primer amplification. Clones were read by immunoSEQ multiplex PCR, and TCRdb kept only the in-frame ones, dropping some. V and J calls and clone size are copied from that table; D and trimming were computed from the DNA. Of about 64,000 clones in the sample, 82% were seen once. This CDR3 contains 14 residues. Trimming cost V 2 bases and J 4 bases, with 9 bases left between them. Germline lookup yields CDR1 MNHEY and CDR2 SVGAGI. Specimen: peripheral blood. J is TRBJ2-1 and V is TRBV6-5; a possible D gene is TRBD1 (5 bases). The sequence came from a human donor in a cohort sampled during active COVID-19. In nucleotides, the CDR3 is TGTGCCAGCAGTTACGTACAGGAGTACAATGAGCAGTTCTTC. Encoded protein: CASSYVQEYNEQFF.